The entry below gives a single T cell receptor beta chain sequence along with its context. Its antigen is unknown. These data are taken from a study of shared clonotypes between healthy human individuals. This CDR3 spans 14 amino acids. The V end was cut by 6 bases, the J end by 4 bases, with 16 bases between. Germline V gene lookup returns CDR1 SNHLY and CDR2 FYNNEI. The protocol was immunoSEQ multiplex PCR, while the TCRdb copy is restricted to in-frame clones and leaves out a portion. The sample records roughly 700,000 clones, less than 85% being singletons. Study-wide results and limits: Naive CD4 clonotype sharing across several donors was about 5.3%.

The TCR sequence derives from a woman between 25 and 40 years old in good health. This chain joins TRBV2 and TRBJ2-7; D might be TRBD2 (6 bases). What was sequenced was memory CD4+ T cells sorted from blood. Specified subset: CD45RA-negative fraction. DNA for the CDR3: TGTGCCAGCAGGTCTGGCTCCGGGGGATACGAGCAGTACTTC. Residues: CASRSGSGGYEQYF.